This TCR beta chain was recorded in a study of T cells expressing NK-cell markers (dated by TCRdb to 2018 to 2021). As for the study more broadly: Three sorted T-cell subsets (CD3+CD56+NKG2C+, CD3+CD56+NKG2C- and CD3+CD56-NKG2C+) from several donors had their TCR beta-chain repertoires profiled. All eight donors whose samples were sequenced were randomly selected healthy volunteers, three of them men and five women. Among the eight sequenced donors, seven were HCMV-seropositive and one was HCMV-seronegative. The libraries were sequenced on Illumina HiSeq 2000/2500, MiSeq or NextSeq, producing 2 x 150 bp reads.

To determine HCMV serostatus, a commercial ELISA kit was used to detect HCMV-specific IgG in serum. Ficoll density gradient centrifugation was used to isolate peripheral blood mononuclear cells from blood. From the germline V gene (reference sequence), CDR1 is DFQATT and CDR2 is SNEGSKA. From cysteine to phenylalanine, the CDR3 is 13 amino acids long. DNA is not recorded here. What the authors observed across the whole study: Whether the expanded NKG2C-expressing T cell clones were specific for HCMV antigens remained unclear. Those dominant clonotypes were again the most abundant among CD3+CD56-NKG2C+ cells in a handful of donors, at roughly 25-60.1%. In six donors, the dominant CD3+CD56+NKG2C+ clonotypes were found to rank among the top 10 CD8+ clonotypes and to make up about 1.0-8% of CD8+ T cells.

The sequencing machine was an Illumina HiSeq 2000. 5'RACE template switching, by which a universal primer site and unique molecular identifiers were added, was used to make TCR beta cDNA libraries. cDNA synthesis was primed from the TCR beta constant segment and was followed by two successive PCR amplification steps. In the original analysis: MIGEC was used to demultiplex reads and group the reads by UMI, and MiTCR was used to assemble and quantify clonotypes. To remove erroneous sequences, TCR cDNA sequences were retained only when supported by two or more reads. The tcR package was used for downstream repertoire analysis, and clonotypes were matched between fractions using CDR3 nucleotide sequence together with V segment. VDJmatch was used to annotate antigen specificity against VDJdb, with one amino acid substitution in CDR3 allowed. TCRdb reprocessed the reads; each CDR3 protein sequence makes one entry, and DNA is unavailable. The V and J calls here are based on TCRdb, not the publication. The sample table includes about 460,000 distinct CDR3 sequences. 1.4% to 1.5% of the sample belongs to the ten largest clones.

As regards this clonotype: Its antigen is unknown.

The sequenced sample consisted of blood T cells: a sorted CD56 or NKG2C T cell subset, CD4+ or CD8+ T cells, or bulk PBMC T cells (not recorded which). The TCR sequence derives from a woman aged 45-65 years in good health. Donor details come from another sample of the same person, matched by shared clones. The chain links TRBV20-1 with TRBJ2-2; TCRdb calls TRBD1, which cannot be checked without DNA. The CDR3 protein sequence reads: CSVSTTQGGELFF.